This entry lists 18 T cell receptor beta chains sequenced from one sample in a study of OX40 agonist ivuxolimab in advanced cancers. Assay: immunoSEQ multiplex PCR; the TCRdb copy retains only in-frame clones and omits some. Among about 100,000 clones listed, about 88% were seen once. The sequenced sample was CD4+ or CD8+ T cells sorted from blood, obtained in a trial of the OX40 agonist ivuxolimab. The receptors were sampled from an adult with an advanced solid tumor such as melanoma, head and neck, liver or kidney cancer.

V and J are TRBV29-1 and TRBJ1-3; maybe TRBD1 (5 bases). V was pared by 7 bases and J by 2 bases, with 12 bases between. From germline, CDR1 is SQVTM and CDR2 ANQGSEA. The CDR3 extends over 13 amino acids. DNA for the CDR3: TGCAGCGGCTACACGGGGCCTGGAAACACCATATATTTT. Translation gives CSGYTGPGNTIYF.

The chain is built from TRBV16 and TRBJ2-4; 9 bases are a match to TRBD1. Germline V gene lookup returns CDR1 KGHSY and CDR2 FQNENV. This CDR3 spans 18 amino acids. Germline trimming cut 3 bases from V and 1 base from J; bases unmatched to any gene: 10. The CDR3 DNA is TGTGCCAGCAGCCATCCGTTGACAGGGGGGACGGCCAAAAACATTCAGTACTTC. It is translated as CASSHPLTGGTAKNIQYF.

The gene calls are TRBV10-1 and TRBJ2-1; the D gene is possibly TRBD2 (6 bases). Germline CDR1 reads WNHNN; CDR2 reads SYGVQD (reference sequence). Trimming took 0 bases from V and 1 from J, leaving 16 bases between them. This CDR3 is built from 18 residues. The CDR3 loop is CASSESIFGGDSYNEQFF. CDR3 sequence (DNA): TGCGCCAGCAGTGAGTCTATTTTTGGCGGGGATTCCTACAATGAGCAGTTCTTC.

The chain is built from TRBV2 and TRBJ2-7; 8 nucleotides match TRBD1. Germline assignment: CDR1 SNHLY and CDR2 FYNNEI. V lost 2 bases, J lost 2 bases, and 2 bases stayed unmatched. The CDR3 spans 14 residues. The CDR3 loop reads CASSETGQAYEQYF. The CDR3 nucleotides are TGTGCCAGCAGTGAAACGGGACAGGCCTACGAGCAGTACTTC.

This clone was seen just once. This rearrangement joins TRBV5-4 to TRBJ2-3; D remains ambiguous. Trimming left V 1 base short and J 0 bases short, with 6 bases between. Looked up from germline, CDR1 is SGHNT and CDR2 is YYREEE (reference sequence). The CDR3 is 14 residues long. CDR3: CASSLMPSTDTQYF. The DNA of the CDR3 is TGTGCCAGCAGCTTGATGCCGAGCACAGATACGCAGTATTTT. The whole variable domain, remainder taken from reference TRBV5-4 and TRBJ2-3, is ETGVTQSPTHLIKTRGQQVTLRCSSQSGHNTVSWYQQALGQGPQFIFQYYREEENGRGNFPPRFSGLQFPNYSSELNVNALELDDSALYLCASSLMPSTDTQYFGPGTRLTVL.

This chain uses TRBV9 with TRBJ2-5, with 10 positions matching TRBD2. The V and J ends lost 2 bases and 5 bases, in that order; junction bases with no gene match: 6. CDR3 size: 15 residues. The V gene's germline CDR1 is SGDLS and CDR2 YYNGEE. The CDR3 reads CASSVGSGRSETQYF. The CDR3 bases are TGTGCCAGCAGCGTCGGTAGCGGGAGGTCGGAGACCCAGTACTTC.

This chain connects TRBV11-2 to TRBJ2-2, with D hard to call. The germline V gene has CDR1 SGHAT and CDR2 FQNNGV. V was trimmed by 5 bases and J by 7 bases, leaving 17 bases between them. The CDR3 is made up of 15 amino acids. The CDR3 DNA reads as TGTGCCAGCAGCGTGGGGTCTCTGCCGGGCGGGGAGCTGTTTTTT. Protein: CASSVGSLPGGELFF.

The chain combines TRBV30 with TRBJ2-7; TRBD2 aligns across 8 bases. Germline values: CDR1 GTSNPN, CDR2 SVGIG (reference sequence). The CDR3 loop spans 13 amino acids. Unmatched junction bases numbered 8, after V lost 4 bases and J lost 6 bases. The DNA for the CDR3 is TGTGCCTGGAAGCGCGCGGGAGGTGCCGAGCAGTACTTC. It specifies CAWKRAGGAEQYF.

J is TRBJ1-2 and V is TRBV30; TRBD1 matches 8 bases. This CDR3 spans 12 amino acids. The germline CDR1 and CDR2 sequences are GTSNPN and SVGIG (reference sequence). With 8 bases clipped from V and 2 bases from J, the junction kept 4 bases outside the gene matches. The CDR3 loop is CAGGQANYGYTF. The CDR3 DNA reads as TGTGCCGGGGGACAGGCAAACTATGGCTACACCTTC.

The CDR3 region is CSVGQVGGAGGLHSYEQYF. For the CDR3, the DNA is TGCAGCGTTGGGCAGGTTGGTGGGGCAGGGGGCCTTCACTCCTACGAGCAGTACTTC. The V gene is TRBV29-1, the J gene TRBJ2-7; 8 bases align to TRBD1. Germline V gene lookup returns CDR1 SQVTM and CDR2 ANQGSEA. The V segment lost 4 bases and the J segment 0 bases; nucleotides outside the gene matches: 20. This CDR3 comprises 19 residues.

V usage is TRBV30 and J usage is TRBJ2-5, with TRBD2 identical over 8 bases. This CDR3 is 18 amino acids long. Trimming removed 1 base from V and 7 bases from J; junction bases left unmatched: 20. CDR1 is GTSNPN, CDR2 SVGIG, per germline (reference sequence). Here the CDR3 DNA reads TGTGCCTGGAGTGAAGGCAGCGGCGGGAGGCCGAAGGGGGGGACCCAGTACTTC. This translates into CAWSEGSGGRPKGGTQYF.

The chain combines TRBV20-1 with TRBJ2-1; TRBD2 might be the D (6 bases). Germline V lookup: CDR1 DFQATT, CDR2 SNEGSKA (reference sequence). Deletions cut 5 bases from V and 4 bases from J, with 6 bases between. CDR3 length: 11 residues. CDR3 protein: CSAGTYNEQFF. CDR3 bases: TGCAGTGCTGGGACTTACAATGAGCAGTTCTTC.

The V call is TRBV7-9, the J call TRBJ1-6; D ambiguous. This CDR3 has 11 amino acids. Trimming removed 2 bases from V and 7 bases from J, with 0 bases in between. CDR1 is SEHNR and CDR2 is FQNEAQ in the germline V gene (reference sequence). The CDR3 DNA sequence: TGTGCCAGCAGCTTAAATTCACCCCTCCACTTT. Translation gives CASSLNSPLHF.

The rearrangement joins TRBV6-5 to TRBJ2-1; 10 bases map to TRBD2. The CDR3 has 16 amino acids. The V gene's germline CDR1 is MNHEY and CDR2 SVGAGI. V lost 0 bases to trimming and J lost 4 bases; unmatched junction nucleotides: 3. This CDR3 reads CASSYSTSGSYNEQFF. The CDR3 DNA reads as TGTGCCAGCAGTTACTCGACTAGCGGGTCTTACAATGAGCAGTTCTTC.

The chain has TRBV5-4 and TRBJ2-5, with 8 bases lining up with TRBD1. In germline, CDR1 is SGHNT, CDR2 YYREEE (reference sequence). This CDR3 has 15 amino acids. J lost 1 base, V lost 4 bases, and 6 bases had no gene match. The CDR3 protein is CASSDRDRIQETQYF. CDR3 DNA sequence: TGTGCCAGCAGCGACCGGGACAGGATCCAAGAGACCCAGTACTTC.

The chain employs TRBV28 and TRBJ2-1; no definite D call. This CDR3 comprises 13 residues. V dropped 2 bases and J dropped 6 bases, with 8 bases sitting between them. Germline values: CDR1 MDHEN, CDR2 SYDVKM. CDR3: CASSLVAANEQFF. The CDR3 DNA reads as TGTGCCAGCAGTTTAGTTGCGGCCAATGAGCAGTTCTTC.

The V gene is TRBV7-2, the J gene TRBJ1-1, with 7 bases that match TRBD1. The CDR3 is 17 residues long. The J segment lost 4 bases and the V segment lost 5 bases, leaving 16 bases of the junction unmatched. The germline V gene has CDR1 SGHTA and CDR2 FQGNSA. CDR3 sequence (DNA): TGTGCCAGCAGCGAACACTATCAGGGGGTAGTGTTCACTGAAGCTTTCTTT. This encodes CASSEHYQGVVFTEAFF.

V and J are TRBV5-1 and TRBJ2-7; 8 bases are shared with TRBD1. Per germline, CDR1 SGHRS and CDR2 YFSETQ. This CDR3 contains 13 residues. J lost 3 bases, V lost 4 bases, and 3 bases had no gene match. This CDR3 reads CASSGGTGYEQYF. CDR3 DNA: TGCGCCAGCAGCGGCGGGACAGGCTACGAGCAGTACTTC.